The clone carrying this T cell receptor beta chain is a singleton in its sample. Its antigen is still unknown. This entry comes from a study of cytomegalovirus exposure and HLA in healthy donors. Study details: In a later analysis, it was reported that the 110 or so validation repertoires had been produced on the same platform as the roughly 650 repertoires belonging to the first cohort.

Study findings and constraints: CMV antigen specificity was confirmed in vitro for three CMV-associated chains. Rare TCR sequences predominated, though certain public TCRs were found in many donors.

CDR3 size: 13 residues. Trimming took 0 bases from V and 8 from J, leaving 9 bases between them. CDR1 and CDR2 (germline): LGHNA, YSLEER. The donors were part of the validation cohort, which consisted of over a hundred subjects and was separate from the first cohort of under 750 subjects. Assay: immunoSEQ multiplex PCR; the TCRdb copy retains only in-frame clones and omits some. The sample comprises about 330,000 clones, 86% of which are singletons, and over 0.8% rests with the top ten. The chain joins TRBV4-3 to TRBJ2-3; D might be TRBD2 (7 bases). The receptor's source is a woman under 30 in good health and CMV-seronegative. Sequenced input: PBMCs. The CDR3 DNA follows: TGCGCCAGCAGCCAAGATCGGGGGGCTACGCAGTATTTT. Protein: CASSQDRGATQYF.